This T cell receptor (beta chain) appears in the sequencing data of a study of blood T cell repertoires in COVID-19. Overall study: The study drew acute and convalescent COVID-19 samples from the United States, Italy and Spain. The cDNA or gDNA used as material had been derived from T cells, B-cell-depleted T cells, or PBMCs.

The Seattle patients joined while their infection was active and were tracked longitudinally afterward. Repertoires were generated with immunoSEQ multiplex PCR, while TCRdb's copy carries only in-frame clones and drops some. Of fewer than 200,000 clones in the sample, around nine tenths are singletons; the top ten hold about an eighth. V lost 5 bases and J lost 6; bases outside the gene matches: 14. The germline V gene has CDR1 SGHTA and CDR2 FQGNSA. The CDR3 runs to 17 residues. This chain connects TRBV7-2 to TRBJ1-5; 9 bases map to TRBD1. What was sequenced was peripheral blood. The source is a woman aged 65 to 85 with COVID-19, enrolled during active disease. As DNA, the CDR3 is TGTGCCAGCAGCCCCCGGTCAACAGGGGGCAACATTCAGCCCCAGCATTTT. Protein: CASSPRSTGGNIQPQHF.